This TCR beta chain derives from a study of T cells in Graves' hyperthyroidism and ophthalmopathy. V dropped 1 base and J dropped 10; count of bases not matched to a gene: 15. The CDR3 spans 17 residues. CDR1 SGHAT and CDR2 FQNNGV come from the germline V gene. This clonotype has ten or more counts. Its matching antigen is unknown. The study, taken as a whole, reports: Stable hyperthyroidism was separated from ophthalmopathy by a model based on 13 V-J features.

Amplification of TCR beta CDR3 regions used RNA as the template. HTBI primers were used for first-round RT-PCR of the TCR CDR3. A single record per CDR3 protein comes from TCRdb applying MiXCR to the multiplex PCR reads. The sample has approximately 400,000 distinct CDR3 sequences, roughly 14% seen once. The specimen was blood. The source of this sequence is a woman younger than 45 with Graves' ophthalmopathy. The chain links TRBV11-2 to TRBJ2-1, with 8 bases fitting TRBD2. CDR3 sequence reads: CASSLGETGLVEREQFF. The CDR3 coding sequence is TGTGCCAGCAGCTTAGGCGAAACGGGACTAGTTGAAAGAGAGCAGTTCTTC. Drawing the rest from reference TRBV11-2 and TRBJ2-1, the complete variable domain is EAGVAQSPRYKIIEKRQSVAFWCNPISGHATLYWYQQILGQGPKLLIQFQNNGVVDDSQLPKDRFSAERLKGVDSTLKIQPAKLEDSAVYLCASSLGETGLVEREQFFGPGTRLTVL.